One sample yielded the 16 T cell receptor beta chains listed below, sequenced in a study of T-cell reconstitution after alpha-beta-depleted transplantation in children. Unique molecular identifiers featured in how the TCRbeta library was prepared. TCRdb fed the PCR reads into MiXCR, producing one record per CDR3 protein. This repertoire shows 250,000 or so distinct CDR3 sequences, approximately 24% found once; its top ten account for more than 4.5%. The sequences come from PBMCs, mostly from graft donor cells, collected 360 days after TCRalphabeta/CD19-depleted stem cell transplant. The receptors stem from a female patient between 2 and 15 years old who had a stem cell transplant for congenital amegakaryocytic thrombocytopenia, so the T cells may come from the graft donor.

This sequence joins TRBV15 and TRBJ1-2, with D maybe TRBD1 (6 bases). Trimming cost V 1 base and J 8 bases, with 17 bases left between them. Germline V gene lookup returns CDR1 LNHNV and CDR2 YYDKDF (reference sequence). The CDR3 consists of 15 residues. The CDR3 sequence is CATSRGGTRLAGYTF. Here the CDR3 DNA reads TGTGCCACCAGCAGAGGAGGGACACGGCTTGCAGGCTACACCTTC.

This clonotype has a count of ten or more. The chain joins TRBV14 to TRBJ2-7, with D unclear. Trimming removed 1 base at V and 6 bases at J, with 4 bases between. CDR1 is SGHDN and CDR2 is FVKESK in the germline V gene. The CDR3 extends over 11 amino acids. The CDR3 loop reads CASSQASEQYF. As DNA, the CDR3 is TGTGCCAGCAGCCAAGCGTCCGAGCAGTACTTC.

The chain employs TRBV6-1 and TRBJ1-2; 7 bases match TRBD1. V lost 6 bases, J lost 2 bases, and 12 bases stayed unmatched. The CDR3 extends over 16 amino acids. Germline V gene lookup returns CDR1 MNHNS and CDR2 SASEGT. The DNA of the CDR3 is TGTGCCAGCAGACCGACAGGGCCCCTAGAAAACTATGGCTACACCTTC. This gives the protein CASRPTGPLENYGYTF.

This clonotype occurred a few times. The chain carries TRBV28 and TRBJ1-5, with D possibly TRBD1 on 6 matching bases. V dropped 6 bases and J dropped 0 bases, with 15 bases sitting between them. Germline V gene data show CDR1 as MDHEN and CDR2 as SYDVKM. The CDR3 is made up of 16 amino acids. DNA of the CDR3: TGTGCCAGCAGCCCCGACAGGCCATATAGCAATCAGCCCCAGCATTTT. Translated, it gives CASSPDRPYSNQPQHF.

The sample holds a few counts of this clonotype. This chain joins TRBV12-3 or TRBV12-4 and TRBJ1-5; D uncertain. Trimming shortened V by 3 bases and J by 2 bases, and 8 bases separated the two germline ends. This CDR3 spans 14 amino acids. Here the CDR3 DNA reads TGTGCCAGCAGTTTTTACTTCGGCAATCAGCCCCAGCATTTT. Protein: CASSFYFGNQPQHF.

This clonotype was observed many times. The chain carries TRBV12-3 or TRBV12-4 and TRBJ2-7; TRBD2 agrees at 12 bases. There are 14 residues in the CDR3. V lost 3 bases to trimming and J lost 5 bases; unmatched junction nucleotides: 2. The CDR3 region has the DNA TGTGCCAGCAGTTTGGGACTAGCGGGTCACGAGCAGTACTTC. It yields the protein CASSLGLAGHEQYF.

This clonotype was seen at least ten times. The V gene is TRBV3-1, the J gene TRBJ2-2, with D perhaps being TRBD1 or TRBD2 (5 bases each). The CDR3 is 12 residues long. V lost 7 bases and J 3 bases, leaving 6 bases between the germline ends. The germline gives CDR1 LGHDT, CDR2 YNNKEL (reference sequence). In nucleotides, the CDR3 is TGTGCCAGCATGGGGGACACCGGGGAGCTGTTTTTT. Its protein is CASMGDTGELFF. The variable domain in full, completed from reference TRBV3-1 and TRBJ2-2, reads DTAVSQTPKYLVTQMGNDKSIKCEQNLGHDTMYWYKQDSKKFLKIMFSYNNKELIINETVPNRFSPKSPDKAHLNLHINSLELGDSAVYFCASMGDTGELFFGEGSRLTVL.

Ten or more counts support this clonotype. CDR3 nucleotides: TGTGCCAGCAGCTTAGAAGTCGGTAGCTCCTACAATGAGCAGTTCTTC. Its protein product is CASSLEVGSSYNEQFF. This chain links TRBV11-1 with TRBJ2-1; D not resolved. The CDR3 is 16 residues long. Trimming stripped 1 base from V and 0 bases from J, with 10 bases between. CDR1 is SGHAT, CDR2 FQDESV, per germline (reference sequence).

CDR3 sequence (DNA): TGCGCCAGCAGCCAAGATCTTGGCCAGCGAGGGGCCTATGGCTACACCTTC. The encoded protein is CASSQDLGQRGAYGYTF. The chain carries TRBV4-3 and TRBJ1-2, with a possible D match to TRBD1 (5 bases). The CDR3 has 17 amino acids. Germline V gene sequence: CDR1 LGHNA, CDR2 YSLEER. The V and J ends lost 0 bases and 4 bases respectively, with 18 bases between them.

This clonotype was seen only a few times. This sequence joins TRBV20-1 and TRBJ2-3, with 12 bases identical to TRBD2. Germline lookup yields CDR1 DFQATT and CDR2 SNEGSKA (reference sequence). This CDR3 comprises 14 residues. V was pared by 1 base and J by 5 bases, with 1 base of the junction left unmatched. CDR3 in amino acids: CSARASGRGDTQYF. The CDR3 region has the DNA TGCAGTGCTAGAGCTAGCGGGAGGGGAGATACGCAGTATTTT.

The chain is built from TRBV6-1 and TRBJ1-3, with D perhaps TRBD1 (5 bases). The germline CDR1 and CDR2 sequences are MNHNS and SASEGT. This CDR3 comprises 15 residues. V was trimmed by 7 bases and J by 2 bases, leaving 15 bases between them. The CDR3 DNA reads as TGTGCCAGCAAAATACGGGGGGACCCTGGAAACACCATATATTTT. It translates to CASKIRGDPGNTIYF.

This chain joins TRBV23-1 and TRBJ2-7; the D gene is possibly TRBD1 (5 bases). TRBV23-1 is an open reading frame whose function is uncertain. The CDR3 has 15 amino acids. The V end was cut by 0 bases, the J end by 1 base, with 10 bases between. The CDR3 is CASSQSDRTSYEQYF. The DNA of the CDR3 is TGCGCCAGCAGTCAATCGGATCGGACATCCTACGAGCAGTACTTC.

This clonotype has just a few counts. The chain couples TRBV4-3 to TRBJ2-2; D call uncertain. The CDR3 has 16 amino acids. Per germline, CDR1 LGHNA and CDR2 YSLEER. The V gene lost 1 base and the J gene lost 2 bases, with 11 bases spanning the gap. CDR3 nucleotides: TGCGCCAGCAGCCAAGGGGCGACAAGAAACACCGGGGAGCTGTTTTTT. Its translation is CASSQGATRNTGELFF.

The chain links TRBV6-1 to TRBJ1-5; possible D gene TRBD1, 6 bases. This CDR3 has 15 amino acids. Trimming pared 6 bases from V and 3 bases from J, leaving 15 bases between. Germline V lookup: CDR1 MNHNS, CDR2 SASEGT. DNA of the CDR3: TGTGCCAGCAGGTCCGGACAGCTAAACAATCAGCCCCAGCATTTT. Translating gives CASRSGQLNNQPQHF.

The chain couples TRBV7-9 to TRBJ1-2; TRBD1 aligns across 8 bases. There are 15 residues in the CDR3. CDR1 is SEHNR and CDR2 is FQNEAQ in the germline V gene (reference sequence). V lost 5 bases to trimming and J lost 5 bases; unmatched junction nucleotides: 10. The chain's CDR3 is CASSAAGGAAYGYTF. The CDR3 nucleotides are TGTGCCAGCAGCGCCGCAGGGGGCGCAGCGTATGGCTACACCTTC.

V usage is TRBV28 and J usage is TRBJ2-3, with 8 bases identical to TRBD2. After removal of 6 bases from V and 6 bases from J, the junction contained 8 bases not matched to a gene. Germline values: CDR1 MDHEN, CDR2 SYDVKM. This CDR3 has 14 amino acids. The CDR3 DNA reads TGTGCCAGCAGGCAAAGCGGGGGCTCGGATACGCAGTATTTT. This translates into CASRQSGGSDTQYF.